This note documents a single T cell receptor (beta chain) sequence. This entry belongs to a study of cytomegalovirus exposure and HLA in healthy donors. The primer mix had 60 Vbeta and 13 Jbeta primers. Sequenced by immunoSEQ multiplex PCR; TCRdb stores in-frame clones only, minus some. The table shows 150,000 to 200,000 clones, with 80% occurring only once. Germline trimming cut 3 bases from V and 8 bases from J; bases unmatched to any gene: 1. Per the germline V gene, CDR1 is SGHVS and CDR2 is FQNEAQ. CDR3 length: 13 residues. This receptor was taken from a male donor in good health and CMV-seropositive. The rearrangement joins TRBV7-8 to TRBJ2-2; 9 bases fit TRBD2. The sequenced sample consisted of PBMCs. CDR3 sequence: CASSLAGGGELFF. As DNA, the CDR3 is TGTGCCAGCAGCTTGGCGGGAGGGGGGGAGCTGTTTTTT.